This section outlines one T cell receptor beta chain sequence together with its context. What it recognizes is unknown. TCRdb keeps only in-frame clones here, not all; method: immunoSEQ multiplex PCR. Here the sample spans some 4,000 clones, around 57% being singletons. The data belong to a study of CD8 T cell repertoires and HIV-1 epitope variants. Study context: IL-2, IL-7 and IL-15 were added on days 3 and 7 of 10-day cultures.

Source material: cultured CD8+ T cells derived from PBMCs. The receptor was isolated from a male donor with HIV.

The CDR3 region has the DNA TGTGCCAGCAGTTCAGGGCTGTCGGATTACGAGCAGTACTTC. It translates to CASSSGLSDYEQYF. The chain employs TRBV28 and TRBJ2-7; D possibly corresponds to TRBD1 (5 bases). The CDR3 length is 14 residues. V was clipped by 4 bases and J by 4 bases, with 14 bases between them. Germline-derived CDR1 and CDR2 are MDHEN and SYDVKM.